These 10 T cell receptor beta chains were all obtained from the same sample, sequenced in a study of follicular helper T cells after annual influenza vaccination. Indicated time point: 2014-2015 season, 7 days after vaccination. Measured with immunoSEQ multiplex PCR; TCRdb has only the in-frame clones, and not every one. The sample has nearly 15,000 clones; 84% are singletons. Material: CXCR5+ CD38- circulating T follicular helper cells from blood, obtained 7 days after influenza vaccination. The subset denotes: circulating Tfh, non-naive CD4+CXCR5+PD-1+ (ICOS+CD38+ or ICOS-CD38-). The receptors were sampled from an adult who received the influenza vaccine.

J is TRBJ2-7 and V is TRBV11-2; D is perhaps TRBD2 (5 bases). The V gene lost 5 bases and the J gene lost 1 base, with 12 bases spanning the gap. The CDR3 has 14 amino acids. In germline, CDR1 is SGHAT, CDR2 FQNNGV. The CDR3 region has the DNA TGTGCCAGCAGCCCATGGACTCGATCCTACGAGCAGTACTTC. Translating gives CASSPWTRSYEQYF.

This chain joins TRBV18 and TRBJ2-2; TRBD1 matches 9 bases. CDR3 length: 16 amino acids. The J segment lost 3 bases and the V segment lost 3 bases, leaving 5 bases of the junction unmatched. Germline V gene sequence: CDR1 KGHSH, CDR2 LQKENI. The CDR3, as DNA: TGTGCCAGCTCACCTCCGGGACAGGGTTACACCGGGGAGCTGTTTTTT. Protein: CASSPPGQGYTGELFF.

The gene calls are TRBV6-5 and TRBJ2-7; the D gene is possibly TRBD2 (6 bases). CDR3 length: 13 amino acids. V was cut by 6 bases and J by 3 bases, with 12 bases left in between. Looked up from germline, CDR1 is MNHEY and CDR2 is SVGAGI. Here the CDR3 reads CASRERRGYEQYF. For the CDR3, the DNA is TGTGCCAGCAGGGAGAGGAGGGGCTACGAGCAGTACTTC.

The rearrangement links TRBV12-5 to TRBJ2-7, with a tentative D call TRBD1 (6 bases). This CDR3 has 15 amino acids. The germline V gene encodes CDR1 LGHNT and CDR2 FRNRAP. V shed 5 bases and J shed 3 bases, with 17 bases lying between them. The CDR3 sequence is CASGVWTAIDYEQYF. CDR3 DNA: TGTGCTAGTGGTGTTTGGACAGCGATCGACTACGAGCAGTACTTC.

The chain recombines TRBV11-2 with TRBJ2-1, with D hard to call. The V gene lost 5 bases and the J gene lost 9 bases, with 14 bases spanning the gap. CDR3 length: 13 residues. The V gene's germline CDR1 is SGHAT and CDR2 FQNNGV. The CDR3 DNA sequence: TGTGCCAGCAGCCCCACCACGAGAACTGAGCAGTTCTTC. Amino acid sequence: CASSPTTRTEQFF.

The CDR3 loop is CASSLTGPYEQYF. In DNA, the CDR3 is TGCGCCAGCAGCTTGACAGGCCCCTACGAGCAGTACTTC. The chain links TRBV5-1 to TRBJ2-7, with D tentatively TRBD1 (5 bases). The V gene lost 1 base and the J gene lost 2 bases, with 7 bases spanning the gap. Germline assignment: CDR1 SGHRS and CDR2 YFSETQ. This CDR3 is built from 13 residues.

The V call is TRBV9, the J call TRBJ2-2; 9 positions agree with TRBD1. Trimming at V came to 3 bases and at J to 5 bases, leaving 5 bases not matched to a gene. Germline V gene lookup returns CDR1 SGDLS and CDR2 YYNGEE. The CDR3 runs to 15 residues. The CDR3 DNA reads TGTGCCAGCAGCGAAAACAGGGGGCAAACCGGGGAGCTGTTTTTT. This encodes CASSENRGQTGELFF.

This chain links TRBV5-1 with TRBJ2-7; TRBD2 is a possible D gene (6 bases). V dropped 0 bases and J dropped 5 bases, with 24 bases sitting between them. The CDR3 extends over 18 amino acids. Germline V lookup: CDR1 SGHRS, CDR2 YFSETQ. CDR3 DNA: TGCGCCAGCAGCTTGGTGGGGCCGGGATCCAGCGGGCTCGACGAGCAGTACTTC. Translating gives CASSLVGPGSSGLDEQYF.

The V gene is TRBV6-5, the J gene TRBJ2-2, with TRBD2 matching 8 bases. CDR3 size: 13 residues. The V segment lost 5 bases and the J segment 6 bases; nucleotides outside the gene matches: 2. Germline V lookup: CDR1 MNHEY, CDR2 SVGAGI. CDR3 DNA sequence: TGTGCCAGCAGTCGGACTAGCTCCGGGGAGCTGTTTTTT. Residues: CASSRTSSGELFF.

This clone was seen a few times. This chain joins TRBV21-1 and TRBJ1-1; TRBD1, the table's D call, lacks a check against the DNA. TRBV21-1 constitutes a pseudogene. The CDR3 is made up of 18 amino acids. The CDR3 sequence: CASSIKGERVQGSTEAFF. Here the CDR3 DNA reads TGTGCCAGCAGCATCAAAGGGGAGAGGGTACAGGGGAGCACTGAAGCTTTCTTT.